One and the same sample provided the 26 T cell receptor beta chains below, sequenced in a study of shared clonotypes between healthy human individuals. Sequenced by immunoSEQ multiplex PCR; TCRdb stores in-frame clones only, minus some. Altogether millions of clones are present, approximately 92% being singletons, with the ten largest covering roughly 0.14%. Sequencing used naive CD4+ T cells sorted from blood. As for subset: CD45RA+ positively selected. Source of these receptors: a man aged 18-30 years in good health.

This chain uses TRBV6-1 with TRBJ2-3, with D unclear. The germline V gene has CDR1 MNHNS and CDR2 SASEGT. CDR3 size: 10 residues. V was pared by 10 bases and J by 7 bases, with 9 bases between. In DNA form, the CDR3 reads TGTGCCACCCTGGAGAATACGCAGTATTTT. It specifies CATLENTQYF.

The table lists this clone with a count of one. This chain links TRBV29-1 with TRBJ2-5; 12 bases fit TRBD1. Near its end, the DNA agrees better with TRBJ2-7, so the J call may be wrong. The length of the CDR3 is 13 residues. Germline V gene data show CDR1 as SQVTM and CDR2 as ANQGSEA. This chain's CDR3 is CSVGQGATHEQYF. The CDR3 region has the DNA TGCAGCGTGGGACAGGGGGCGACCCACGAGCAGTACTTC.

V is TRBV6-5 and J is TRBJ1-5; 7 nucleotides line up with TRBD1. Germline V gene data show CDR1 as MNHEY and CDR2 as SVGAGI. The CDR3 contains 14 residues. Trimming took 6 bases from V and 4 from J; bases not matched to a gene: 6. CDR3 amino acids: CASSPDRVNQPQHF. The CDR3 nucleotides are TGTGCCAGCAGCCCCGACAGGGTAAATCAGCCCCAGCATTTT.

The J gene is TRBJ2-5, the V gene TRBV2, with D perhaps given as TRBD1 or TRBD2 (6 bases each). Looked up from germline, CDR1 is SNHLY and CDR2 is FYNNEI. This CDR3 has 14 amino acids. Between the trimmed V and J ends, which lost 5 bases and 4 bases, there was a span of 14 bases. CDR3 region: CASSPNGGRETQYF. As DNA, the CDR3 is TGTGCCAGCAGTCCCAACGGGGGCCGAGAGACCCAGTACTTC.

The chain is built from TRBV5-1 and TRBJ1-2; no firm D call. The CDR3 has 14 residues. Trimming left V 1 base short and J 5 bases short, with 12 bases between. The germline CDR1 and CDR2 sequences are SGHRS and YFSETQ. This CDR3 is CASSLNAVTYGYTF. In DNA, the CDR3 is TGCGCCAGCAGCTTGAACGCGGTTACGTATGGCTACACCTTC.

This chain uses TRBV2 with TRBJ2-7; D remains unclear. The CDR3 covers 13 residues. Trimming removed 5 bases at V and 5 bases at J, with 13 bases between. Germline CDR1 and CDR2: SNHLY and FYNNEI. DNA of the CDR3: TGTGCCAGCAGTTCCCCCTCGGGTCACGAGCAGTACTTC. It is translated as CASSSPSGHEQYF.

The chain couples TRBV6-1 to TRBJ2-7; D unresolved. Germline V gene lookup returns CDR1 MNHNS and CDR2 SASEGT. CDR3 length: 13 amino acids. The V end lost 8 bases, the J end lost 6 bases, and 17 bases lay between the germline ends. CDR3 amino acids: CASQKGNVAEQYF. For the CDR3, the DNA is TGTGCCAGCCAAAAAGGAAACGTGGCCGAGCAGTACTTC.

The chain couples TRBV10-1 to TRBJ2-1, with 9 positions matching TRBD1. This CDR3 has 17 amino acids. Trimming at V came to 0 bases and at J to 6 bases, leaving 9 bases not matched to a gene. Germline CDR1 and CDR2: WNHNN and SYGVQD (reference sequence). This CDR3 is CASSESWGTGFPNEQFF. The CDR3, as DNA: TGCGCCAGCAGTGAGTCGTGGGGGACAGGGTTCCCCAATGAGCAGTTCTTC.

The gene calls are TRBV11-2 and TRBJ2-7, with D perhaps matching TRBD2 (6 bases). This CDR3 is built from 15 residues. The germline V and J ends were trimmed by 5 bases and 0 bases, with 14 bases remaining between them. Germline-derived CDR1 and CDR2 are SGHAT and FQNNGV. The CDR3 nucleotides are TGTGCCAGCAGCCGTAGCGGATCAAGCTCCTACGAGCAGTACTTC. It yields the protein CASSRSGSSSYEQYF.

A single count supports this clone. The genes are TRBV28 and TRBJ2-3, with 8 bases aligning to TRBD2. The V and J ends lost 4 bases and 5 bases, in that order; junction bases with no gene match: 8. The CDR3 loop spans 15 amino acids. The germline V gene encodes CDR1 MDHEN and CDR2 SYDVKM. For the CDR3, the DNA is TGTGCCAGCAGTTCAGCGGGGGCTCTGGTAGATACGCAGTATTTT. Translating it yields CASSSAGALVDTQYF.

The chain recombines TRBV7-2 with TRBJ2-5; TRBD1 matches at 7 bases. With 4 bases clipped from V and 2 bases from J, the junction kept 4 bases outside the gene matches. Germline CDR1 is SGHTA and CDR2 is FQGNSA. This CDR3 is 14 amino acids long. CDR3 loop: CASSSLGQQETQYF. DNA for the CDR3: TGTGCCAGCAGCTCCTTGGGACAGCAAGAGACCCAGTACTTC.

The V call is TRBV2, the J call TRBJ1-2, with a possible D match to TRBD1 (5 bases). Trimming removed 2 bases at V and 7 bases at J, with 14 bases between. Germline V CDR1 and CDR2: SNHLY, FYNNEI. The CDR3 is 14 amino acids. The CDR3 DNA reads TGTGCCAGCAGTGAAACGGTCCAGGGAGGTGGCTACACCTTC. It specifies CASSETVQGGGYTF.

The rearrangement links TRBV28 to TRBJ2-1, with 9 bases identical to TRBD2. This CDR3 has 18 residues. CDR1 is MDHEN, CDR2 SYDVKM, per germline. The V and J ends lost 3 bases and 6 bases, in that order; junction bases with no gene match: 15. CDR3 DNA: TGTGCCAGCAGTTTCCCATCCCTGGGAGCGGGGGGAAGCAATGAGCAGTTCTTC. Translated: CASSFPSLGAGGSNEQFF.

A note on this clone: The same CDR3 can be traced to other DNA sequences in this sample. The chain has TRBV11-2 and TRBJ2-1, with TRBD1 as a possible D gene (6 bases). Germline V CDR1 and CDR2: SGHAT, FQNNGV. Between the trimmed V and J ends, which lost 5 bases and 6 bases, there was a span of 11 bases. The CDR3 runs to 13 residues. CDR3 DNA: TGTGCCAGCAGCCCGGACAGAGGCAATGAGCAGTTCTTC. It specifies CASSPDRGNEQFF.

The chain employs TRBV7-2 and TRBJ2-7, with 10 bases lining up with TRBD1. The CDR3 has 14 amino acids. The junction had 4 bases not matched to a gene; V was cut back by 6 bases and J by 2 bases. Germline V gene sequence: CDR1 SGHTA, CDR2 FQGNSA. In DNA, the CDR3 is TGTGCCAGCAGTTGGACAGGGGGGACCTACGAGCAGTACTTC. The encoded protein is CASSWTGGTYEQYF.

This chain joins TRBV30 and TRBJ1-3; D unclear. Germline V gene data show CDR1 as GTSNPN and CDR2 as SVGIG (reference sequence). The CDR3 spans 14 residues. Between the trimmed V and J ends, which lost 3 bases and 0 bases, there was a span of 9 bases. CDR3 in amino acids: CAWSDGPSGNTIYF. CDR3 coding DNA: TGTGCCTGGAGCGACGGACCCTCTGGAAACACCATATATTTT. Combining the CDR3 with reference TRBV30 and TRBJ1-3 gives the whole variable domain SQTIHQWPATLVQPVGSPLSLECTVEGTSNPNLYWYRQAAGRGLQLLFYSVGIGQISSEVPQNLSASRPQDRQFILSSKKLLLSDSGFYLCAWSDGPSGNTIYFGEGSWLTVV.

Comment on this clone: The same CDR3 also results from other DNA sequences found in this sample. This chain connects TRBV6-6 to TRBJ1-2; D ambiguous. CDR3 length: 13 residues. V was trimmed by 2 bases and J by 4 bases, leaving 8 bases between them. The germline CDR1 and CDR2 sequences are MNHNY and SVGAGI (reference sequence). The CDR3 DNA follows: TGTGCCAGCAGTTACGAGGGATCCTATGGCTACACCTTC. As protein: CASSYEGSYGYTF.

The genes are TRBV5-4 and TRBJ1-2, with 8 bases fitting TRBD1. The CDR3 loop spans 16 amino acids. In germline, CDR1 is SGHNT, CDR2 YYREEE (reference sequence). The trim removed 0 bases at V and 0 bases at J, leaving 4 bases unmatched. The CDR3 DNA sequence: TGTGCCAGCAGCTTGGCAGGGGGCATGGCTAACTATGGCTACACCTTC. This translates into CASSLAGGMANYGYTF.

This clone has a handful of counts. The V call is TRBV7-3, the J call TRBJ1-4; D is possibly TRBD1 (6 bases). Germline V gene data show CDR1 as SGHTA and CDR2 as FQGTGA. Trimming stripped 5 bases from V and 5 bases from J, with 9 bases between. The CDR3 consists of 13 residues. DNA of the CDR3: TGTGCCAGCAGCCCCACAGGGAATGAAAAACTGTTTTTT. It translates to CASSPTGNEKLFF.

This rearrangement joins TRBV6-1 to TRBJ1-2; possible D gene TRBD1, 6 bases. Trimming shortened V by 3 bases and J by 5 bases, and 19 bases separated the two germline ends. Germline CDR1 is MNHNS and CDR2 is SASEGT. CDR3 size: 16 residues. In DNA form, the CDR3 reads TGTGCCAGCAGTGACAGGGGTTCGCCCCGGGGGTATGGCTACACCTTC. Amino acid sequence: CASSDRGSPRGYGYTF.

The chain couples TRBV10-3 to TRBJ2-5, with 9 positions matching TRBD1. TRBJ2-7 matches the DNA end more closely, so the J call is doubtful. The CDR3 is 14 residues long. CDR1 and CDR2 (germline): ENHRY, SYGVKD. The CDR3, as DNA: TGTGCCATCAGTGGGGGACAGGGAGCCAACGAGCAGTACTTC. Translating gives CAISGGQGANEQYF.

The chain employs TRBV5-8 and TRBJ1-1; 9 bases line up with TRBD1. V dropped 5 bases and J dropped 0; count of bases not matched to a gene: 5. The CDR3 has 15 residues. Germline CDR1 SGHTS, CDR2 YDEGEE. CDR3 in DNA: TGTGCCAGCAGGTCGACAGGGGGGATGAACACTGAAGCTTTCTTT. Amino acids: CASRSTGGMNTEAFF. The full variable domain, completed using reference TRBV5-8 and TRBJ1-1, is EAGVTQSPTHLIKTRGQQATLRCSPISGHTSVYWYQQALGLGLQFLLWYDEGEERNRGNFPPRFSGRQFPNYSSELNVNALELEDSALYLCASRSTGGMNTEAFFGQGTRLTVV.

DNA of the CDR3: TGCGCCAGCAGCTTTAAGTCTAGCGAGAGATACGAGCAGTACTTC. It is translated as CASSFKSSERYEQYF. J is TRBJ2-7 and V is TRBV5-1; TRBD2 might be the D (6 bases). The CDR3 runs 15 residues. V lost 2 bases and J 4 bases, leaving 16 bases between the germline ends. Looked up from germline, CDR1 is SGHRS and CDR2 is YFSETQ.

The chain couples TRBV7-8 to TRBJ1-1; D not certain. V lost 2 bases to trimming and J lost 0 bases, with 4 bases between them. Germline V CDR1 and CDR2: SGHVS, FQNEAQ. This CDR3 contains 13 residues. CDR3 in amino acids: CASSLRLNTEAFF. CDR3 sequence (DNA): TGTGCCAGCAGCTTAAGGTTGAACACTGAAGCTTTCTTT. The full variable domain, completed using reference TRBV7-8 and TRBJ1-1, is GAGVSQSPRYKVAKRGQDVALRCDPISGHVSLFWYQQALGQGPEFLTYFQNEAQLDKSGLPSDRFFAERPEGSVSTLKIQRTQQEDSAVYLCASSLRLNTEAFFGQGTRLTVV.

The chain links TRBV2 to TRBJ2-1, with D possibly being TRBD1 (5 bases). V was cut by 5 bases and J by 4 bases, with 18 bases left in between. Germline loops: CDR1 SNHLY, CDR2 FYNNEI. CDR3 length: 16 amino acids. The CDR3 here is CASSPTGLTAYNEQFF. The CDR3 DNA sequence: TGTGCCAGCAGTCCGACCGGATTGACAGCTTACAATGAGCAGTTCTTC.

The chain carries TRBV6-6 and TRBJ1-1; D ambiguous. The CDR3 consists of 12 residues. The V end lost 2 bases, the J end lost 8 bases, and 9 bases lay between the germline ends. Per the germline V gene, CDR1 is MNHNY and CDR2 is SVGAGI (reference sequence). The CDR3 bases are TGTGCCAGCAGTTACGGAAGCCCGGAAGCTTTCTTT. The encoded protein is CASSYGSPEAFF.